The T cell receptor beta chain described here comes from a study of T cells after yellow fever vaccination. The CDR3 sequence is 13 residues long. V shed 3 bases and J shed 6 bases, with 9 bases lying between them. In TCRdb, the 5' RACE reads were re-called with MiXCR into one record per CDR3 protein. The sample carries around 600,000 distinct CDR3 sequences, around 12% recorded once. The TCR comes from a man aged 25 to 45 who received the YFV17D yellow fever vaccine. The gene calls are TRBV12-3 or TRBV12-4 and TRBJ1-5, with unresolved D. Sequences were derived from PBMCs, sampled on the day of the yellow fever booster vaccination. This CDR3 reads CASSFSGIQPQHF. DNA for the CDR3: TGTGCCAGCAGTTTTTCGGGGATTCAGCCCCAGCATTTT.